Listed here are 26 T cell receptor beta chains from one sample, sequenced in a study of tissue T cells after allogeneic stem cell transplantation (dated by TCRdb to between 2020 and 2023). The library was prepared using the immunoSEQ multiplex PCR assay. Here the immuneACCESS table is served through TCRdb, limited to in-frame sequences with V and J called. Missing clones are a known gap in these copies; in checked studies unresolved V genes cover under half, and the rest lacks a known reason. For this sample the table gives approximately 1,500 clones, of which about three fifths were detected only once. The ten most abundant clones make up less than 45% of the sample. Sample time point, as interpreted from the label and publication: mouse harvest day 14 after allogeneic transplant. Each mouse graft consisted of 10^7 T-cell-depleted bone marrow cells plus 10^6 splenic CD5+ T cells and was given by tail vein injection.

The sample comprised liver tissue. These receptors all stem from a female BALB/c mouse given C57BL/6 T cells with graft-versus-host disease after an allogeneic hematopoietic cell transplant.

With respect to this clone: Gene names are the mouse ones. From the germline J gene comes the end of the CDR3, since the read stops 1 residue before it. The chain links TRBV26 to TRBJ1-3, with D perhaps TRBD1 (5 bases). The CDR3 length is 15 residues. Germline V gene lookup returns CDR1 KGHPV and CDR2 FQNQEV (reference sequence). V lost 0 bases, J lost 5 bases, and 11 bases lay in between. The CDR3 sequence is CASSLSPGMRNTLYF. CDR3 DNA (partial): TGTGCCAGCAGTCTGTCACCAGGGATGAGAAATACGCTCTAT.

Notes on this clone: Gene names denote mouse genes. With the read ending 1 residue before the CDR3 end, the germline J gene is used to fill in that end. This chain links TRBV26 with TRBJ2-5; 7 bases fit TRBD1. CDR1 is KGHPV and CDR2 is FQNQEV in the germline V gene (reference sequence). There are 14 residues in the CDR3. The V and J ends lost 4 bases and 2 bases, in that order; junction bases with no gene match: 3. CDR3 loop: CASSRQGGQDTQYF. CDR3 bases read: TGTGCCAGCAGTCGACAGGGCGGCCAAGACACCCAGTAC.

As regards this clone: Mouse germline and gene names are used. Read sequence stops 1 residue before the CDR3 end, and the germline J gene provides the missing end. The chain links TRBV5 to TRBJ2-5; no clear D gene. Trimming took off 0 bases at V and 0 bases at J, with 7 bases between the two ends. The CDR3 totals 15 residues. The germline V gene encodes CDR1 LGHNA and CDR2 YNLKQL (reference sequence). The sequenced CDR3 bases are TGTGCCAGCAGCCAAGACAGACAAAACCAAGACACCCAGTAC. It translates to CASSQDRQNQDTQY. The complete CDR3 protein is CASSQDRQNQDTQYF.

This clone showed up just once. Gene labels here are mouse ones. The CDR3 is cut off 1 residue early in the read; its end comes from the germline J gene. The chain is built from TRBV13-2 and TRBJ1-1; D is unresolved. This CDR3 is 12 amino acids long. Germline CDR1 and CDR2: NNHNN and SYGAGS (reference sequence). V dropped 0 bases and J dropped 4 bases, with 4 bases sitting between them. The covered CDR3 bases are TGTGCCAGCGGTGATGTGGGCACAGAAGTCTTC. Translating it yields CASGDVGTEVF. The full CDR3 protein is CASGDVGTEVFF.

About this clone itself: Gene names are the mouse ones. The CDR3: CASSLSGGSSYEQYF. The part of the CDR3 DNA that was read is TGTGCCAGCAGTCTGTCTGGGGGCAGCTCCTATGAACAGTAC. The J gene is TRBJ2-7, the V gene TRBV26; perhaps D is TRBD1 or TRBD2 (6 bases each). The CDR3 end falls 1 residue outside the read, so it is completed with the germline J gene. Trimming took 0 bases from V and 0 from J, leaving 9 bases between them. The CDR3 is 15 amino acids. Germline loops: CDR1 KGHPV, CDR2 FQNQEV (reference sequence).

Turning to this clone: The gene names given are mouse names. The read ends 1 residue early relative to the CDR3; the germline J gene fills the gap. This sequence joins TRBV16 and TRBJ1-1; perhaps TRBD1 as D (5 bases). This CDR3 spans 13 amino acids. The germline gives CDR1 SGHSA, CDR2 FRNQAP. V was clipped by 3 bases and J by 3 bases, with 8 bases between them. The sequenced part of the CDR3 DNA is TGTGCAAGCAGCTTGGGGGGGGACACAGAAGTCTTC. Protein sequence: CASSLGGDTEVF. The whole CDR3 reads CASSLGGDTEVFF. Based on the CDR3 plus reference TRBV16 and TRBJ1-1, the full variable domain is NAGVIQTPRHKVTGKGQEATLWCEPISGHSAVFWYRQTIVQGLEFLTYFRNQAPIDDSGMPKERFSAQMPNQSHSTLKIQSTQPQDSAVYLCASSLGGDTEVFFGKGTRLTVV.

Remarks on this clone: All gene names here are mouse names. The read ends 1 residue before the CDR3 terminus; that terminus is restored from the germline J gene. This sequence joins TRBV13-2 and TRBJ1-1, with a possible D match to TRBD1 (5 bases). Germline-derived CDR1 and CDR2 are NNHNN and SYGAGS (reference sequence). The CDR3 is 12 amino acids. Trimming left V 5 bases short and J 7 bases short, with 12 bases between. Partial CDR3 DNA: TGTGCCAGCGGAGATCTGGACATAGAAGTCTTC. It specifies CASGDLDIEVF. The entire CDR3 reads CASGDLDIEVFF.

A remark on this clone: The gene symbols are mouse symbols. The read ends 1 residue early relative to the CDR3; the germline J gene fills the gap. V usage is TRBV26 and J usage is TRBJ2-5; D not certain. This CDR3 contains 14 residues. Trimming shortened V by 2 bases and J by 0 bases, and 6 bases separated the two germline ends. CDR1 is KGHPV and CDR2 is FQNQEV in the germline V gene (reference sequence). Incomplete CDR3 DNA: TGTGCCAGCAGTCTGGGATTTAACCAAGACACCCAGTAC. Amino acid sequence: CASSLGFNQDTQY. Given in full, the CDR3 is CASSLGFNQDTQYF.

Regarding this clone: Here the gene names and germline are mouse. From the germline J gene comes the end of the CDR3, since the read stops 1 residue before it. The chain links TRBV3 to TRBJ1-3; 10 nucleotides line up with TRBD1. The J segment lost 10 bases and the V segment lost 4 bases, leaving 4 bases of the junction unmatched. This CDR3 has 13 residues. The germline CDR1 and CDR2 sequences are SNHLY and FYNGKV (reference sequence). The CDR3 DNA, read in part, is TGTGCCAGCAGCTCCGGACAGGGGGTCACGCTCTAT. As protein: CASSSGQGVTLY. The whole CDR3 region reads CASSSGQGVTLYF.

Concerning this clone itself: Germline and genes here are mouse. The CDR3 end falls 1 residue outside the read, so it is completed with the germline J gene. The rearrangement uses TRBV13-2 and TRBJ2-4; possible D gene TRBD2, 6 bases. V was cut by 0 bases and J by 0 bases, with 11 bases left in between. Germline V lookup: CDR1 NNHNN, CDR2 SYGAGS (reference sequence). The CDR3 consists of 16 residues. The sequenced CDR3 bases are TGTGCCAGCGGTGATGGCTGGGGCGCTAGTCAAAACACCTTGTAC. It specifies CASGDGWGASQNTLY. The whole CDR3 protein reads CASGDGWGASQNTLYF.

As concerns this clone: The genes are named according to mouse. The read gets to within 1 residue of the CDR3 end, and the germline J gene fills in the rest. V gene TRBV13-2 combines with J gene TRBJ2-5; 10 bases map to TRBD2. With 3 bases clipped from V and 0 bases from J, the junction kept 4 bases outside the gene matches. The CDR3 contains 16 residues. The germline V gene has CDR1 NNHNN and CDR2 SYGAGS (reference sequence). The sequenced CDR3 bases are TGTGCCAGCGGTGGCGGACTGGGGGTTAACCAAGACACCCAGTAC. This gives the protein CASGGGLGVNQDTQY. The whole CDR3 is CASGGGLGVNQDTQYF.

This clone was counted between two and nine times. Gene labels here are mouse ones. The CDR3 end falls 1 residue outside the read, so it is completed with the germline J gene. The gene calls are TRBV31 and TRBJ2-3, with TRBD2 matching over 9 bases. J lost 3 bases, V lost 1 base, and 8 bases had no gene match. The CDR3 covers 16 residues. The V gene's germline CDR1 is GKSSPN and CDR2 SITVG. CDR3 region: CAWSPGGGRLAETLYF. CDR3 DNA (partial): TGTGCCTGGAGTCCTGGGGGGGGGCGTTTGGCAGAAACGCTGTAT.

This clone is deemed large. Each gene name is a mouse one. The DNA ends 1 residue before the CDR3 does, and the rest of the CDR3 is filled in from the germline J gene. This chain uses TRBV26 with TRBJ2-3; D call uncertain. In germline, CDR1 is KGHPV, CDR2 FQNQEV (reference sequence). CDR3 length equals 14 residues. V lost 2 bases and J 2 bases, leaving 8 bases between the germline ends. The DNA read from the CDR3 is TGTGCCAGCAGTCTGCAGGTCTATGCAGAAACGCTGTAT. Its protein is CASSLQVYAETLY. The entire CDR3 reads CASSLQVYAETLYF.

Notes on this clone: Mouse gene names and germline throughout. The observed sequence ends 1 residue before the CDR3 terminus, with the missing tail filled in from the germline J gene. This sequence joins TRBV12-2 and TRBJ2-1; weak D call: TRBD2 (6 bases). Germline V gene data show CDR1 as SGHLS and CDR2 as HYDKME. This CDR3 region has 16 residues. V gave up 2 bases and J gave up 7 bases, with 20 bases separating them. The CDR3 loop is CASSPALGRRGAEQFF. Incomplete CDR3 DNA: TGTGCCAGCTCTCCCGCGCTGGGGCGGCGCGGAGCTGAGCAGTTC.

This clone was detected only a few times. Gene names are the mouse ones. The CDR3 end is not reached by the read, which stops 1 residue before it; the germline J gene fills it in. This chain links TRBV5 with TRBJ2-7; D perhaps matches TRBD2 (6 bases). V lost 1 base to trimming and J lost 0 bases, with 7 bases between them. The CDR3 has 14 amino acids. Germline V CDR1 and CDR2: LGHNA, YNLKQL (reference sequence). The CDR3 protein is CASSQGGDSYEQYF. The CDR3 DNA, read in part, is TGTGCCAGCAGCCAAGGGGGGGACTCCTATGAACAGTAC.

This clone was found a few times. The gene names given are mouse names. The read falls 1 residue short of the CDR3 end, and the missing part is taken from the germline J gene. The chain links TRBV12-2 to TRBJ2-7; 8 bases fit TRBD1. From germline, CDR1 is SGHLS and CDR2 HYDKME. J lost 0 bases, V lost 5 bases, and 2 bases had no gene match. The CDR3 length is 13 residues. CDR3 region: CASLQGGSYEQYF. CDR3 DNA (partial): TGTGCCAGCTTACAGGGGGGCTCCTATGAACAGTAC.

Notes on this clone: Gene names are the mouse ones. With the read ending 1 residue before the CDR3 end, the germline J gene is used to fill in that end. The J gene is TRBJ1-1, the V gene TRBV31; D might be TRBD1 (5 bases). This CDR3 has 13 residues. Trimming shortened V by 3 bases and J by 0 bases, and 8 bases separated the two germline ends. Germline lookup yields CDR1 GKSSPN and CDR2 SITVG. The sequenced CDR3 bases are TGTGCCTGGAGGGGACTGGCAAACACAGAAGTCTTC. Translating gives CAWRGLANTEVF. In full, the CDR3 reads CAWRGLANTEVFF.

As regards this clone: The gene names given are mouse names. The CDR3 is cut off 1 residue early in the read; its end comes from the germline J gene. The rearrangement links TRBV20 to TRBJ1-1, with TRBD1 matching over 8 bases. The CDR3 consists of 13 residues. CDR1 is GFQATS, CDR2 STVNSAI, per germline. After removal of 4 bases from V and 0 bases from J, the junction contained 1 base not matched to a gene. The CDR3 protein is CGATGGANTEVFF. The sequenced part of the CDR3 DNA is TGTGGTGCTACAGGGGGCGCAAACACAGAAGTCTTC.

Of note for this clone: Gene names are the mouse ones. The CDR3 end falls 1 residue outside the read, so it is completed with the germline J gene. The chain combines TRBV16 with TRBJ2-5; D call uncertain. The V gene lost 5 bases and the J gene lost 0 bases, with 6 bases spanning the gap. This CDR3 has 13 amino acids. CDR1 is SGHSA and CDR2 is FRNQAP in the germline V gene. The sequenced part of the CDR3 DNA is TGTGCAAGCAGCCCTCAGAACCAAGACACCCAGTAC. Residues: CASSPQNQDTQY. The full CDR3 reads CASSPQNQDTQYF. Full variable domain (outside the CDR3, taken from reference TRBV16 and TRBJ2-5): NAGVIQTPRHKVTGKGQEATLWCEPISGHSAVFWYRQTIVQGLEFLTYFRNQAPIDDSGMPKERFSAQMPNQSHSTLKIQSTQPQDSAVYLCASSPQNQDTQYFGPGTRLLVL.

On this clone: Genes and germline come from the mouse. The CDR3 goes on 1 residue after the read ends, and that part is filled in from the germline J gene. The chain has TRBV26 and TRBJ2-2, with D perhaps matching TRBD2 (5 bases). This CDR3 region has 15 residues. CDR1 and CDR2 from the germline V gene are KGHPV and FQNQEV (reference sequence). With 2 bases removed from V and 0 bases from J, the gap between germline ends came to 7 bases. CDR3 bases read: TGTGCCAGCAGTCTGGGACTCGCAAACACCGGGCAGCTCTAC. This gives the protein CASSLGLANTGQLY. In full, the CDR3 is CASSLGLANTGQLYF.

Turning to this clone: The gene names here belong to mouse. The read gets to within 1 residue of the CDR3 end, and the germline J gene fills in the rest. This chain links TRBV13-3 with TRBJ2-1; TRBD2 matches at 8 bases. Losses at the gene ends were 2 bases for V and 2 bases for J; bases not matched to a gene: 3. The CDR3 is 15 amino acids. Germline loops: CDR1 NNHDY, CDR2 SYVADS. The sequenced CDR3 bases are TGTGCCAGCAGTGAAGCTGGGGGGTACTATGCTGAGCAGTTC. Its translation is CASSEAGGYYAEQF. The full CDR3 protein reads CASSEAGGYYAEQFF.

Regarding this clone: The germline and genes are mouse ones. The sequenced fragment ends 1 residue before the CDR3 boundary, so the rest is inferred from the germline J gene. The rearrangement links TRBV16 to TRBJ2-5, with 9 bases matching TRBD2. The CDR3 spans 13 residues. Trimming cost V 5 bases and J 8 bases; bases outside gene matches: 5. CDR1 and CDR2 (germline): SGHSA, FRNQAP. CDR3 sequence reads: CASSKDWGGTQYF. CDR3 bases read: TGTGCAAGCAGCAAGGACTGGGGAGGCACCCAGTAC.

Of note for this clone: Gene names denote mouse genes. Read data end 1 residue before the CDR3 end; the end is taken from the germline J gene. The V gene is TRBV14, the J gene TRBJ1-1, with D hard to call. From germline, CDR1 is SGHDT and CDR2 FRDEAV. Between the trimmed V and J ends, which lost 2 bases and 2 bases, there was a span of 7 bases. The CDR3 runs 13 residues. The CDR3 DNA, read in part, is TGTGCCAGCAGTTTATCCAGTAACACAGAAGTCTTC. This sequence encodes CASSLSSNTEVF. The entire CDR3 sequence reads CASSLSSNTEVFF.

In its sample, this clone is large. The genes and germline here are from mouse. The CDR3 end is not reached by the read, which stops 1 residue before it; the germline J gene fills it in. This chain joins TRBV16 and TRBJ2-7; tentatively, D is TRBD1 (7 bases). CDR1 and CDR2 (germline): SGHSA, FRNQAP. The V gene lost 1 base and the J gene lost 4 bases, with 11 bases spanning the gap. This CDR3 has 14 residues. The CDR3 sequence: CASSLGRGQYEQYF. The CDR3 bases that were read are TGTGCAAGCAGCTTAGGAAGGGGGCAATATGAACAGTAC.

A remark on this clone: Each gene name is a mouse one. This CDR3 reads CASSQDTGAERLFF. CDR3 DNA, as far as it was read: TGTGCCAGCAGCCAAGACACAGGGGCCGAAAGATTATTT. This sequence joins TRBV5 and TRBJ1-4, with 7 bases aligning to TRBD1. The CDR3 goes on 1 residue after the read ends, and that part is filled in from the germline J gene. CDR3 size: 14 residues. Germline CDR1 reads LGHNA; CDR2 reads YNLKQL (reference sequence). J was trimmed by 7 bases and V by 0 bases; bases with no gene match: 2.

A note on this clone: All gene names here are mouse names. With the read ending 1 residue before the CDR3 end, the germline J gene is used to fill in that end. This sequence joins TRBV20 and TRBJ1-5; D remains ambiguous. The CDR3 is 14 residues long. Germline loops: CDR1 GFQATS, CDR2 STVNSAI. V was pared by 0 bases and J by 1 base, with 7 bases between. CDR3 DNA, as far as it was read: TGTGGTGCTAGGGATCCCAAGAACAACCAGGCTCCGCTT. Amino acid sequence: CGARDPKNNQAPL. The complete CDR3 protein is CGARDPKNNQAPLF.